This is a list of T cell receptor beta chains from one sample in a study of blood T cell repertoires in COVID-19. The data were produced by immunoSEQ multiplex PCR, yet TCRdb's version contains in-frame clones alone and is incomplete. This table holds 40,000 to 50,000 clones, about 89% found once. Sequenced sample: peripheral blood. The receptor source for this set is a human donor in a cohort sampled during active COVID-19. Each CDR3 is given with its conserved first and last residue.

>TRBV9|TRBJ2-1
CASSAGLGIGNEQFF
>TRBV5-1|TRBJ2-6
CASSSYSGANVLTF
>TRBV7-3|TRBJ2-6
CASSYRGSGANVLTF
>TRBV7-6|TRBJ2-5
CASSVSGAETQYF
>TRBV4-1|TRBJ1-1
CASSQAVVRGNTEAFF
>TRBV7-2|TRBJ2-7
CASSLRGYFYEQYF
>TRBV2|TRBJ1-1
CASSEGGGTEAFF
>TRBV6-1|TRBJ2-5
CASSEEVSGGRETQYF
>TRBV29-1|TRBJ2-7
CSVSRSYEQYF
>TRBV9|TRBJ2-3
CASSVGLAGMTDTQYF
>TRBV28|TRBJ1-1
CASSLFRGRWNTEAFF
>TRBV6-2/TRBV6-3|TRBJ1-2
CASSYSANRGNYGYTF
>TRBV9|TRBJ1-2
CASSVAAQGNGYTF
>TRBV7-2|TRBJ2-7
CASSLSGGNEQYF
>TRBV30|TRBJ2-5
CAWTARQGRETQYF
>TRBV27|TRBJ2-7
CASGDFYEQYF
>TRBV6-2/TRBV6-3|TRBJ2-4
CASSPIQGLAKNIQYF
>TRBV19|TRBJ1-2
CASSIEGVRGYTF
>TRBV6-6|TRBJ2-3
CASRSSGETDTQYF
>TRBV18|TRBJ2-5
CASSPTGIQETQYF
>TRBV7-9|TRBJ1-1
CASSPQGVTEAFF
>TRBV27|TRBJ2-7
CASSLGAAGYEQYF
>TRBV21-1|TRBJ1-5
CASSKALRVPRSNQPQHF
>TRBV9|TRBJ2-2
CASTRTVNTGELFF
>TRBV6-5|TRBJ1-2
CATRDTGGVGGYTF
>TRBV5-6|TRBJ1-1
CASSPWRGGAGTEAFF
>TRBV18|TRBJ1-1
CASSPLGQEAFF
>TRBV4-2|TRBJ2-7
CASSERPTGTSYEQYF
>TRBV7-2|TRBJ2-1
CASSLFGGQFF
>TRBV6-2/TRBV6-3|TRBJ2-6
CASSLGSLGANVLTF
>TRBV18|TRBJ2-7
CASSPDGTYEQYF
>TRBV2|TRBJ2-7
CASILTGLYYEQYF
>TRBV18|TRBJ1-2
CASSPGQGEILGGYTF
>TRBV2|TRBJ2-7
CASSRPGQGRHEQYF
>TRBV18|TRBJ1-2
CASSPPGGPGYGYTF
>TRBV4-1|TRBJ2-1
CASKGLTEGGSYNEQFF
>TRBV2|TRBJ2-7
CASSPPRDRGAEQYF
>TRBV11-1|TRBJ2-7
CASSLGRGLEQYF
>TRBV5-4|TRBJ2-5
CASRSGVGETQYF
>TRBV30|TRBJ2-7
CAWSVLLSGGNEQYF
>TRBV6-5|TRBJ2-7
CASIKEGWASYEQYF
>TRBV4-1|TRBJ2-1
CASSQMGQGVYNEQFF
>TRBV19|TRBJ2-7
CASSKQVLPTYEQYF
>TRBV19|TRBJ1-4
CATHGGTRQGYEKLFF
>TRBV6-1|TRBJ1-1
CASSERRAPTEAFF
>TRBV30|TRBJ2-7
CAWSPRGRDEQYF